One and the same sample provided the 13 T cell receptor beta chains below, sequenced in a study of CD8+ T cells in alopecia areata. This sample's treatment: oral pan-JAK inhibitor, 5-10 mg twice daily. Extraction of RNA preceded its reverse transcription into cDNA, which served as the sequencing template. Using immunoSEQ multiplex PCR, the repertoire was profiled, and TCRdb retains in-frame clones only, with some absent. The sample has about 190,000 clones, roughly three fifths seen once. Sequences were derived from CD4+ T cells sorted from blood, sampled at week 4, from a patient treated with tofacitinib. Every receptor here comes from a human donor with alopecia areata.

The chain joins TRBV7-9 to TRBJ2-1, with 7 bases fitting TRBD2. After removal of 5 bases from V and 8 bases from J, the junction contained 9 bases not matched to a gene. Germline V gene data show CDR1 as SEHNR and CDR2 as FQNEAQ (reference sequence). The CDR3 is 14 amino acids. The CDR3 bases are TGTGCCAGCAGCGAAGCGGGGATGGTATATGAGCAGTTCTTC. Residues: CASSEAGMVYEQFF.

The V call is TRBV5-1, the J call TRBJ2-3; D not resolved. The germline gives CDR1 SGHRS, CDR2 YFSETQ. This CDR3 has 15 amino acids. Trimming shortened V by 4 bases and J by 0 bases, and 12 bases separated the two germline ends. CDR3 coding DNA: TGCGCCAGCAGCCCTCGGACGGCTAGCACAGATACGCAGTATTTT. Its translation is CASSPRTASTDTQYF.

V is TRBV30 and J is TRBJ2-2; D not resolved. Between the trimmed V and J ends, which lost 0 bases and 7 bases, there was a span of 9 bases. CDR3 length: 13 residues. Germline V gene data show CDR1 as GTSNPN and CDR2 as SVGIG (reference sequence). The chain's CDR3 is CAWSVQVGGELFF. The CDR3 DNA sequence: TGTGCCTGGAGTGTACAAGTTGGCGGGGAGCTGTTTTTT.

The chain links TRBV29-1 to TRBJ1-1; D is unresolved. This CDR3 contains 11 residues. Germline CDR1 is SQVTM and CDR2 is ANQGSEA. Trimming left V 7 bases short and J 4 bases short, with 10 bases between. CDR3 protein: CSAGFSTEAFF. The CDR3 nucleotides are TGCAGCGCCGGGTTCAGCACTGAAGCTTTCTTT.

The CDR3 sequence is CASREQGARSYTF. CDR3 DNA: TGTGCCAGCCGAGAACAGGGGGCGCGGAGCTACACCTTC. The genes are TRBV27 and TRBJ1-2; TRBD1 aligns across 9 bases. V dropped 8 bases and J dropped 9; count of bases not matched to a gene: 10. Germline V CDR1 and CDR2: MNHEY, SMNVEV (reference sequence). The CDR3 is 13 amino acids.

CDR3 DNA sequence: TGTGCCAGCAGCTTGCGCGGGAGGGCCCAAGAGACCCAGTACTTC. This codes for CASSLRGRAQETQYF. V is TRBV5-4 and J is TRBJ2-5, with 9 bases aligning to TRBD2. The CDR3 length is 15 residues. J was trimmed by 1 base and V by 1 base; bases with no gene match: 2. The V gene's germline CDR1 is SGHNT and CDR2 YYREEE (reference sequence).

This clone was detected only a few times. V gene TRBV29-1 combines with J gene TRBJ2-7, with D uncertain. Germline loops: CDR1 SQVTM, CDR2 ANQGSEA. V dropped 4 bases and J dropped 1 base, with 5 bases sitting between them. The CDR3 contains 11 residues. Written as DNA, the CDR3 is TGCAGCGTTGGTGCGTCCTACGAGCAGTACTTC. It yields the protein CSVGASYEQYF.

This clone came up once. V gene TRBV11-2 combines with J gene TRBJ1-2; possible D gene TRBD1, 6 bases. The CDR3 extends over 14 amino acids. Trimming took 4 bases from V and 7 from J, leaving 16 bases between them. Germline values: CDR1 SGHAT, CDR2 FQNNGV. In nucleotides, the CDR3 is TGTGCCAGCAGCTCTGAGACAGGAAAACTTGGCTACACCTTC. This sequence encodes CASSSETGKLGYTF.

The CDR3 loop is CASSPIGGQVSYEQYF. The CDR3 DNA sequence: TGTGCCAGCAGCCCGATCGGTGGACAGGTTTCCTACGAGCAGTACTTC. V is TRBV5-5 and J is TRBJ2-7; 7 nucleotides match TRBD1. Germline V gene data show CDR1 as SGHKS and CDR2 as YYEKEE (reference sequence). The CDR3 loop spans 16 amino acids. The trim removed 4 bases at V and 1 base at J, leaving 11 bases unmatched.

Details on this clone: The same CDR3 can be traced to other DNA sequences in this sample. The chain links TRBV7-2 to TRBJ2-3; unclear D gene. The CDR3 extends over 12 amino acids. The V end lost 1 base, the J end lost 2 bases, and 1 base lay between the germline ends. Germline V CDR1 and CDR2: SGHTA, FQGNSA. The CDR3 nucleotides are TGTGCCAGCAGCTTAGACACAGATACGCAGTATTTT. Translated: CASSLDTDTQYF.

V is TRBV6-5 and J is TRBJ2-7; possible D gene TRBD2, 5 bases. Trimming took 2 bases from V and 5 from J, leaving 13 bases between them. CDR1 MNHEY and CDR2 SVGAGI come from the germline V gene. The CDR3 contains 14 residues. CDR3 sequence: CASSYRGPGDEQYF. For the CDR3, the DNA is TGTGCCAGCAGTTACCGAGGGCCCGGGGACGAGCAGTACTTC.

This clone came up a few times. V and J are TRBV15 and TRBJ1-1, with D hard to call. The CDR3 has 16 amino acids. The ends were cut back, 5 bases at V and 1 base at J, with 17 bases in the middle. Germline V lookup: CDR1 LNHNV, CDR2 YYDKDF (reference sequence). The CDR3 loop reads CATSRRITRSNTEAFF. The CDR3 nucleotides read TGTGCCACCAGCCGCCGTATTACAAGGTCGAACACTGAAGCTTTCTTT.

The chain carries TRBV7-2 and TRBJ2-5; 8 positions agree with TRBD1. In germline, CDR1 is SGHTA, CDR2 FQGNSA. V lost 5 bases and J lost 14; bases outside the gene matches: 10. The CDR3 is made up of 12 amino acids. CDR3 DNA: TGTGCCAGCAGCACGTTACAGGGGGGTTTTTACTTC. Residues: CASSTLQGGFYF.